The rows below give T cell receptor beta chains drawn from one sample of a study of graft-versus-host responses after intestinal transplantation. Their antigen targets remain unknown. Method: immunoSEQ multiplex PCR; TCRdb's copy keeps in-frame clones and lacks some. The table includes tens of thousands of clones, around 93% detected once. Source: unstimulated CD8+ T cells sorted from spleen or lymph node cells, taken before transplant. The receptors here all came from a human donor who was the organ donor for an intestinal transplant. Both conserved end residues are part of each CDR3. The order of the fields is CDR3 protein, clone size, V gene. Clone size, where shown, is once, few, many, or a class for clones that have expanded.

cdr3_aa: CASRPPGGSGNTIYF; clone_size: .; v_call: TRBV11-2
cdr3_aa: CASSRRLTDTQYF; clone_size: .; v_call: TRBV19
cdr3_aa: CASSLSFRDRAFF; clone_size: .; v_call: TRBV27
cdr3_aa: CATWGEGPDEQFF; clone_size: .; v_call: TRBV11-2
cdr3_aa: CASSPNPSGRTYNEQFF; clone_size: .; v_call: TRBV28
cdr3_aa: CASSLVGLTSGQFF; clone_size: .; v_call: TRBV7-8
cdr3_aa: CASSVDDGNYGYTF; clone_size: .; v_call: TRBV9
cdr3_aa: CAGGGGRTETQYF; clone_size: .; v_call: TRBV7-9
cdr3_aa: CASSHQTTGHGYTF; clone_size: .; v_call: TRBV7-9
cdr3_aa: CASRQSTGNLHEQYF; clone_size: .; v_call: TRBV4-1
cdr3_aa: CASSHGQGDMNTEAFF; clone_size: .; v_call: TRBV28
cdr3_aa: CASSVGGRPLNRRETQYF; clone_size: .; v_call: TRBV9
cdr3_aa: CASSLRFNTEAFF; clone_size: .; v_call: TRBV7-9
cdr3_aa: CASRRVGTSGNTYNEQFF; clone_size: .; v_call: TRBV2
cdr3_aa: CASSPLDGSSYNEQFF; clone_size: .; v_call: TRBV18
cdr3_aa: CASSGRAGGTTGELFF; clone_size: once; v_call: TRBV6-7
cdr3_aa: CASSVGPSGSTDTQYF; clone_size: once; v_call: TRBV9
cdr3_aa: CASSLEETGPDQPQHF; clone_size: once; v_call: TRBV7-9
cdr3_aa: CASSSVTSGDTDTQYF; clone_size: .; v_call: TRBV6-5
cdr3_aa: CASSPMVSGNYGYTF; clone_size: .; v_call: TRBV6-5
cdr3_aa: CASSQDRHREGGYEQYF; clone_size: few; v_call: TRBV4-2
cdr3_aa: CASSWSTSLYNEQFF; clone_size: .; v_call: TRBV25-1
cdr3_aa: CASSLRGNHAGELFF; clone_size: .; v_call: TRBV7-8
cdr3_aa: CASSYVPGGRSPFYSNQPQHF; clone_size: .; v_call: TRBV28